What follows are 19 T cell receptor beta chains derived from one specimen sequenced in a study of cytomegalovirus exposure and HLA in healthy donors. Primers for the PCR totalled 60 Vbeta and 13 Jbeta. TCRdb keeps only in-frame clones here, not all; method: immunoSEQ multiplex PCR. This sample carries about 160,000 clones, 70% to 90% of them seen once, and the ten largest clones take around 2.1%. Material: PBMCs. All receptors derive from a man between 18 and 35 years old in good health and CMV-seropositive.

The chain employs TRBV7-8 and TRBJ2-1, with D possibly TRBD1 on 8 matching bases. The CDR3 has 13 amino acids. Deletions cut 4 bases from V and 10 bases from J, with 14 bases between. Germline CDR1 reads SGHVS; CDR2 reads FQNEAQ. The CDR3 DNA is TGTGCCAGCAGCTCCTCACAGGGGGGGGAGCAGTTCTTC. Its protein is CASSSSQGGEQFF. Full variable domain (rest looked up from reference TRBV7-8 and TRBJ2-1): GAGVSQSPRYKVAKRGQDVALRCDPISGHVSLFWYQQALGQGPEFLTYFQNEAQLDKSGLPSDRFFAERPEGSVSTLKIQRTQQEDSAVYLCASSSSQGGEQFFGPGTRLTVL.

The genes are TRBV5-4 and TRBJ2-5; a weak D match, TRBD1 (6 bases). Trimming cost V 2 bases and J 5 bases, with 16 bases left between them. This CDR3 spans 15 amino acids. Germline V gives CDR1 SGHNT, CDR2 YYREEE (reference sequence). CDR3 DNA: TGTGCCAGCAGCTTAGGTCCCGGGACACAGGAGACCCAGTACTTC. Protein sequence: CASSLGPGTQETQYF.

The rearrangement links TRBV9 to TRBJ1-3; tentatively, D is TRBD1 (6 bases). The V end lost 1 base, the J end lost 3 bases, and 14 bases lay between the germline ends. Germline CDR1 is SGDLS and CDR2 is YYNGEE. This CDR3 has 16 amino acids. The CDR3 protein is CASSVSGGAGGNTIYF. DNA for the CDR3: TGTGCCAGCAGCGTATCGGGGGGCGCGGGTGGAAACACCATATATTTT.

This clone was recorded once. V usage is TRBV2 and J usage is TRBJ1-5; a weak D match, TRBD1 (6 bases). V dropped 4 bases and J dropped 0 bases, with 10 bases sitting between them. Germline CDR1 reads SNHLY; CDR2 reads FYNNEI. The CDR3 totals 15 residues. The CDR3 nucleotides are TGTGCCAGCAGTGGCACAGGGTTTAGCAATCAGCCCCAGCATTTT. It encodes CASSGTGFSNQPQHF.

This clone was counted a single time. This chain joins TRBV6-1 and TRBJ1-3; TRBD1 matches 9 bases. This CDR3 region has 14 residues. CDR1 is MNHNS and CDR2 is SASEGT in the germline V gene. Trimming at V came to 5 bases and at J to 7 bases, leaving 6 bases not matched to a gene. The CDR3 coding sequence is TGTGCCAGCAGTCCACAGGGGGCGGGGAACACCATATATTTT. This translates into CASSPQGAGNTIYF.

The V call is TRBV7-3, the J call TRBJ2-2; 7 bases match TRBD2. This CDR3 region has 16 residues. Per germline, CDR1 SGHTA and CDR2 FQGTGA. Trimming took 1 base from V and 6 from J; bases not matched to a gene: 8. The CDR3 DNA reads TGTGCCAGCAGCTTAAGCCGGGACTACGGGGCCGGGGAGCTGTTTTTT. Translated, it gives CASSLSRDYGAGELFF. Combining the CDR3 with reference TRBV7-3 and TRBJ2-2 gives the whole variable domain GAGVSQTPSNKVTEKGKYVELRCDPISGHTALYWYRQSLGQGPEFLIYFQGTGAADDSGLPNDRFFAVRPEGSVSTLKIQRTERGDSAVYLCASSLSRDYGAGELFFGEGSRLTVL.

The chain couples TRBV9 to TRBJ1-2, with 10 bases aligning to TRBD1. The CDR3 is 16 residues long. Looked up from germline, CDR1 is SGDLS and CDR2 is YYNGEE. V gave up 7 bases and J gave up 4 bases; unmatched junction bases: 13. CDR3 nucleotides: TGTGCCAGCGGGAGCCCCGGGGACAGGGGCCTCTATGGCTACACCTTC. This encodes CASGSPGDRGLYGYTF.

V gene TRBV7-9 combines with J gene TRBJ1-5; weak D call: TRBD1 (5 bases). This CDR3 contains 13 residues. Trimming took 1 base from V and 5 from J, leaving 6 bases between them. Germline loops: CDR1 SEHNR, CDR2 FQNEAQ (reference sequence). CDR3 region: CASSLGGDQPQHF. The CDR3 region has the DNA TGTGCCAGCAGCTTAGGGGGGGATCAGCCCCAGCATTTT.

The table lists this clone with a few counts. The chain combines TRBV30 with TRBJ2-1; no firm D call. Germline CDR1 GTSNPN, CDR2 SVGIG (reference sequence). V lost 2 bases to trimming and J lost 2 bases, with 7 bases between them. CDR3 length equals 13 residues. The CDR3 here is CAWSHGPYNEQFF. CDR3 in DNA: TGTGCCTGGAGTCACGGTCCCTACAATGAGCAGTTCTTC.

The chain joins TRBV2 to TRBJ2-1, with TRBD2 matching 8 bases. The CDR3 runs to 15 residues. The germline V gene has CDR1 SNHLY and CDR2 FYNNEI. The J segment lost 8 bases and the V segment lost 3 bases, leaving 9 bases of the junction unmatched. The CDR3 here is CASSDRRGGGDEQFF. In DNA, the CDR3 is TGTGCCAGCAGTGACCGTCGGGGGGGCGGAGATGAGCAGTTCTTC.

The chain carries TRBV19 and TRBJ1-3; no definite D call. V shed 1 base and J shed 2 bases, with 9 bases lying between them. The CDR3 runs 15 residues. Germline assignment: CDR1 LNHDA and CDR2 SQIVND (reference sequence). For the CDR3, the DNA is TGTGCCAGTAGTATAGCCGCAGTCACTGGAAACACCATATATTTT. Amino acid sequence: CASSIAAVTGNTIYF.

The chain recombines TRBV30 with TRBJ1-3; D uncertain. The CDR3 is 15 amino acids. Trimming took off 2 bases at V and 0 bases at J, with 11 bases between the two ends. Germline V gene sequence: CDR1 GTSNPN, CDR2 SVGIG (reference sequence). The CDR3 DNA reads as TGTGCCTGGAGTCCGTCGACAAGCTCTGGAAACACCATATATTTT. Translation gives CAWSPSTSSGNTIYF.

V usage is TRBV15 and J usage is TRBJ1-6; 9 bases align to TRBD1. Per the germline V gene, CDR1 is LNHNV and CDR2 is YYDKDF (reference sequence). The CDR3 extends over 17 amino acids. With V trimmed by 3 bases and J by 6 bases, 9 bases remained unmatched. The DNA for the CDR3 is TGTGCCACCAGCAGGGACAGGGGCACGGGAGGTAATTCACCCCTCCACTTT. It translates to CATSRDRGTGGNSPLHF.

V gene TRBV19 combines with J gene TRBJ1-2; D is unclear. CDR3 length: 14 amino acids. Trimming cost V 2 bases and J 8 bases, with 15 bases left between them. CDR1 LNHDA and CDR2 SQIVND come from the germline V gene (reference sequence). CDR3 protein: CASSIRHQFWGYTF. The CDR3, as DNA: TGTGCCAGTAGTATAAGACACCAATTTTGGGGCTACACCTTC.

The V and J genes are TRBV7-3 and TRBJ1-3; tentatively, D is TRBD1 (5 bases). The CDR3 runs 15 residues. The germline CDR1 and CDR2 sequences are SGHTA and FQGTGA. V lost 5 bases to trimming and J lost 0 bases, with 11 bases between them. The CDR3 DNA follows: TGTGCCAGCAGCCTAGACAGTAACTCTGGAAACACCATATATTTT. The encoded protein is CASSLDSNSGNTIYF.

The chain links TRBV6-5 to TRBJ1-4; 10 bases line up with TRBD1. Germline CDR1 is MNHEY and CDR2 is SVGAGI. The CDR3 has 14 amino acids. V shed 5 bases, J shed 7 bases, and the junction held 4 bases outside the gene matches. CDR3 protein: CASSQDRGAEKLFF. As DNA, the CDR3 is TGTGCCAGCAGTCAGGACAGGGGGGCTGAAAAACTGTTTTTT.

The CDR3 bases are TGCAGCTTAATACCGGGGGGGAACACTGAAGCTTTCTTT. Translation gives CSLIPGGNTEAFF. This chain joins TRBV29-1 and TRBJ1-1, with D perhaps TRBD1 (5 bases). This CDR3 contains 13 residues. V lost 8 bases, J lost 1 base, and 14 bases lay in between. Germline-derived CDR1 and CDR2 are SQVTM and ANQGSEA.

The chain joins TRBV10-2 to TRBJ1-4; 8 bases agree with TRBD1. The CDR3 contains 16 residues. Trimming removed 2 bases from V and 4 bases from J; junction bases left unmatched: 6. Looked up from germline, CDR1 is WSHSY and CDR2 is SAAADI. In DNA form, the CDR3 reads TGCGCCAGCAGTGAGGCCTACAGGGGGGGTAATGAAAAACTGTTTTTT. It specifies CASSEAYRGGNEKLFF.

This chain joins TRBV2 and TRBJ1-4; D uncertain. Germline V gene data show CDR1 as SNHLY and CDR2 as FYNNEI. This CDR3 is built from 19 residues. Trimming removed 10 bases from V and 0 bases from J, with 27 bases in between. CDR3 nucleotides: TGTGCCACATTTCCGGGAGGGAGGAACCATCTCGCAACTAATGAAAAACTGTTTTTT. Encoded protein: CATFPGGRNHLATNEKLFF.